These 15 T cell receptor beta chains were all obtained from the same sample, sequenced in a study of blood T cells in healthy people across ages. Alongside a J-beta primer mix, a sample-barcoded 5' primer served in a second PCR lasting about 7 to 12 cycles. TCRdb reprocessed the 5' RACE reads via MiXCR and lists one record per CDR3 protein. Here the sample spans 800,000 or so distinct CDR3 sequences, 62% being singletons. The material sequenced was blood. Every receptor here comes from a young man in good health.

The chain links TRBV29-1 to TRBJ2-6, with D possibly matching TRBD2 (6 bases). The germline CDR1 and CDR2 sequences are SQVTM and ANQGSEA. V lost 6 bases to trimming and J lost 2 bases, with 14 bases between them. The CDR3 has 15 residues. CDR3 nucleotide sequence: TGCAGCGTCCATTGGGGGGAAACTGGGGCCAACGTCCTGACTTTC. Translating gives CSVHWGETGANVLTF.

This clonotype occurred a few times. This rearrangement joins TRBV29-1 to TRBJ1-2; D is uncertain. The CDR3 sequence is 12 residues long. Germline V gene lookup returns CDR1 SQVTM and CDR2 ANQGSEA. Trimming stripped 7 bases from V and 4 bases from J, with 13 bases between. CDR3 in amino acids: CSAPSGLYGYTF. The CDR3 region has the DNA TGCAGCGCTCCGAGCGGTCTCTATGGCTACACCTTC.

The V and J genes are TRBV20-1 and TRBJ2-7; possibly TRBD1 for D (6 bases). The CDR3 sequence is 14 residues long. The germline V gene has CDR1 DFQATT and CDR2 SNEGSKA (reference sequence). Trimming took 3 bases from V and 3 from J, leaving 15 bases between them. The CDR3 loop is CSARAQGHRYEQYF. Here the CDR3 DNA reads TGCAGTGCTAGGGCTCAGGGACATCGCTACGAGCAGTACTTC.

This chain links TRBV20-1 with TRBJ1-2; D unresolved. The CDR3 contains 13 residues. Germline CDR1 is DFQATT and CDR2 is SNEGSKA (reference sequence). Trimming shortened V by 6 bases and J by 6 bases, and 17 bases separated the two germline ends. The CDR3 is CSALTGNRNGYTF. DNA for the CDR3: TGCAGTGCCCTTACGGGGAACCGGAATGGCTACACCTTC.

This chain joins TRBV5-1 and TRBJ2-5; the match to TRBD2 covers 12 bases. The CDR3 is made up of 15 amino acids. Per the germline V gene, CDR1 is SGHRS and CDR2 is YFSETQ. V dropped 3 bases and J dropped 4; count of bases not matched to a gene: 4. The DNA of the CDR3 is TGCGCCAGCAGCTCCTGGACTAGCGGGGTAGAGACCCAGTACTTC. Residues: CASSSWTSGVETQYF.

CDR3 amino acids: CASSPYPFRSGANVLTF. The CDR3 DNA reads as TGTGCCAGCAGCCCCTACCCGTTCCGGTCTGGGGCCAACGTCCTGACTTTC. V usage is TRBV7-2 and J usage is TRBJ2-6; no clear D. The germline V gene encodes CDR1 SGHTA and CDR2 FQGNSA. The CDR3 loop spans 17 amino acids. Between the trimmed V and J ends, which lost 5 bases and 1 base, there was a span of 15 bases.

This clonotype occurred many times. The V gene is TRBV7-2, the J gene TRBJ2-3, with 9 nucleotides matching TRBD2. V shed 2 bases and J 2 bases; nucleotides not matched to a gene: 14. CDR3 length equals 19 residues. Germline V gene data show CDR1 as SGHTA and CDR2 as FQGNSA. CDR3 sequence (DNA): TGTGCCAGCAGCTTAAGGAGCCGAGCGGGGGGTTTGACCACAGATACGCAGTATTTT. Amino acids: CASSLRSRAGGLTTDTQYF.

This chain uses TRBV12-3 or TRBV12-4 with TRBJ2-1; D not resolved. Deletions cut 7 bases from V and 12 bases from J, with 19 bases between. This CDR3 has 13 amino acids. DNA for the CDR3: TGTGCCAGCACCAATCTAGATTCCTGGGGGCAGTTCTTC. It yields the protein CASTNLDSWGQFF.

This clonotype has a handful of counts. J is TRBJ1-2 and V is TRBV7-3, with D tentatively TRBD1 (5 bases). The CDR3 has 13 residues. V was pared by 1 base and J by 8 bases, with 11 bases between. Germline loops: CDR1 SGHTA, CDR2 FQGTGA. CDR3 coding DNA: TGTGCCAGCAGCTTAATCAGGGCTCGCGGCTACACCTTC. This sequence encodes CASSLIRARGYTF.

The chain is built from TRBV5-1 and TRBJ2-2, with no clear D. Germline CDR1 and CDR2: SGHRS and YFSETQ. The CDR3 totals 12 residues. V was pared by 0 bases and J by 11 bases, with 8 bases between. The CDR3 here is CASSLAATELFF. In nucleotides, the CDR3 is TGCGCCAGCAGCTTGGCGGCCACCGAGCTGTTTTTT.

The chain joins TRBV25-1 to TRBJ2-1; the D gene is possibly TRBD1 (6 bases). Per the germline V gene, CDR1 is MGHDK and CDR2 is SYGVNS. This CDR3 comprises 15 residues. The V and J ends lost 2 bases and 6 bases respectively, with 14 bases between them. The CDR3: CASSEHLIGGNEQFF. The CDR3 DNA sequence: TGTGCCAGCAGTGAACATTTAATAGGGGGCAATGAGCAGTTCTTC. The whole variable domain, filled in from reference TRBV25-1 and TRBJ2-1, reads EADIYQTPRYLVIGTGKKITLECSQTMGHDKMYWYQQDPGMELHLIHYSYGVNSTEKGDLSSESTVSRIRTEHFPLTLESARPSHTSQYLCASSEHLIGGNEQFFGPGTRLTVL.

The chain uses TRBV6-5 and TRBJ1-2; 7 bases are shared with TRBD1. Germline CDR1 and CDR2: MNHEY and SVGAGI. The CDR3 has 15 amino acids. Trimming at V came to 1 base and at J to 4 bases, leaving 6 bases not matched to a gene. CDR3 sequence reads: CASSYWAGGSYGYTF. The CDR3 DNA sequence: TGTGCCAGCAGTTACTGGGCAGGGGGTAGCTATGGCTACACCTTC.

The CDR3 DNA reads as TGCAGTGCTAGCCTAGCCAAAAACATTCAGTACTTC. It encodes CSASLAKNIQYF. V gene TRBV20-1 combines with J gene TRBJ2-4; D uncertain. This CDR3 region has 12 residues. Germline-derived CDR1 and CDR2 are DFQATT and SNEGSKA (reference sequence). V shed 3 bases and J shed 0 bases, with 3 bases lying between them.

This clonotype was detected only a few times. V usage is TRBV29-1 and J usage is TRBJ1-4; D unresolved. The CDR3 sequence is 13 residues long. V was pared by 5 bases and J by 8 bases, with 15 bases between. Germline loops: CDR1 SQVTM, CDR2 ANQGSEA. The CDR3 nucleotides read TGCAGCGTTAGGGTGGCAAGTGGCGAAAAACTGTTTTTT. Translation gives CSVRVASGEKLFF.

This clonotype occurred a few times. V is TRBV2 and J is TRBJ2-7; 10 nucleotides line up with TRBD2. The CDR3 is 15 amino acids. The V gene end was trimmed by 1 base and the J gene end by 3 bases; junction bases not matched to a gene: 3. Per the germline V gene, CDR1 is SNHLY and CDR2 is FYNNEI. The DNA of the CDR3 is TGTGCCAGCAGTGAAGTAGCGGGGGGCCGCTACGAGCAGTACTTC. Translation: CASSEVAGGRYEQYF.